The 3 T cell receptor beta chains below were found in one sample sequenced in a study of graft-versus-host responses after intestinal transplantation (dated by TCRdb to about 2021). The antigens for these receptors are not known. The library was prepared using the immunoSEQ multiplex PCR assay. TCRdb holds this immuneACCESS table with in-frame rearrangements only. Some clones are missing; in checked studies, unresolved V genes explain under half, and the rest has no known cause. This sample is represented by about 100,000 clones; more than 85% of them were singletons. The top ten clonotypes cover 0.95% of the sample. Sample time point, as interpreted from the label and publication: cells obtained before transplantation from donor or recipient. The source was unstimulated CD4+ T cells sorted from spleen or lymph node cells, collected before transplant. The receptor set was obtained from a human donor who was the organ donor for an intestinal transplant.

V and J are TRBV6-1 and TRBJ2-7, with 8 bases identical to TRBD1. Unmatched junction bases numbered 11, after V lost 11 bases and J lost 2 bases. Germline V gene lookup returns CDR1 MNHNS and CDR2 SASEGT. This CDR3 spans 14 amino acids. The CDR3 here is CALNRDRGAYEQYF. The DNA of the CDR3 is TGTGCCCTCAACCGTGACAGGGGCGCCTACGAGCAGTACTTC.

CDR3 in DNA: TGTGCCAGCAGTACAGTCCTGTACGAGCAGTACTTC. Its translation: CASSTVLYEQYF. The chain combines TRBV2 with TRBJ2-7; unclear D gene. CDR3 length equals 12 residues. Trimming stripped 5 bases from V and 4 bases from J, with 9 bases between. Germline CDR1 and CDR2: SNHLY and FYNNEI.

The V call is TRBV30, the J call TRBJ2-1, with 12 bases aligning to TRBD2. CDR3 length: 17 amino acids. Germline CDR1 GTSNPN, CDR2 SVGIG (reference sequence). V lost 3 bases to trimming and J lost 0 bases; unmatched junction nucleotides: 6. CDR3 DNA: TGTGCCTGGAGACTAGCGGGGGGCCCTAGCTCCTACAATGAGCAGTTCTTC. It encodes CAWRLAGGPSSYNEQFF.